One sample yielded the 12 T cell receptor beta chains listed below, sequenced in a study of shared clonotypes between healthy human individuals. The data were produced by immunoSEQ multiplex PCR, yet TCRdb's version contains in-frame clones alone and is incomplete. The sample lists roughly 2.2 million clones; less than 95% were seen once. The sequenced sample consisted of naive CD4+ T cells from PBMCs. Described subset: CD45RA+ positively selected. The receptors were sampled from a man aged 18 to 30 in good health. Some clones in this sample may be carry-over from other donors' samples.

The chain carries TRBV7-2 and TRBJ2-1; 9 nucleotides match TRBD1. CDR3 length equals 14 residues. Looked up from germline, CDR1 is SGHTA and CDR2 is FQGNSA. J gave up 1 base and V 8 bases, and 3 bases lay outside the gene matches. CDR3 nucleotides: TGTGCCAGCGGTGGACAGGGGTCCTACAATGAGCAGTTCTTC. Amino acids: CASGGQGSYNEQFF.

This chain uses TRBV9 with TRBJ1-2, with 7 bases fitting TRBD1. The CDR3 loop spans 14 amino acids. Germline values: CDR1 SGDLS, CDR2 YYNGEE. After removal of 4 bases from V and 6 bases from J, the junction contained 9 bases not matched to a gene. The CDR3: CASSPQTGNNGYTF. In DNA, the CDR3 is TGTGCCAGCAGCCCACAGACAGGGAACAATGGCTACACCTTC.

This clone was seen only a few times. The chain couples TRBV5-1 to TRBJ1-1, with D tentatively TRBD1 (6 bases). V lost 1 base and J lost 6, with 10 bases in between. The CDR3 extends over 13 amino acids. Germline CDR1 SGHRS, CDR2 YFSETQ. The CDR3: CASSLNEGAEAFF. Here the CDR3 DNA reads TGCGCCAGCAGCTTGAACGAGGGGGCTGAAGCTTTCTTT. Full variable domain (rest looked up from reference TRBV5-1 and TRBJ1-1): KAGVTQTPRYLIKTRGQQVTLSCSPISGHRSVSWYQQTPGQGLQFLFEYFSETQRNKGNFPGRFSGRQFSNSRSEMNVSTLELGDSALYLCASSLNEGAEAFFGQGTRLTVV.

This chain uses TRBV5-4 with TRBJ2-5; 9 bases agree with TRBD2. This CDR3 is 15 amino acids long. The V gene end was trimmed by 0 bases and the J gene end by 4 bases; junction bases not matched to a gene: 4. Germline CDR1 is SGHNT and CDR2 is YYREEE (reference sequence). Written as DNA, the CDR3 is TGTGCCAGCAGCTTGGCTAGCGGGAACATAGAGACCCAGTACTTC. This gives the protein CASSLASGNIETQYF.

The CDR3 nucleotides read TGTGCCAGCAGCACACTTTCGGGGCAGGAAGCTTTCTTT. It encodes CASSTLSGQEAFF. This chain links TRBV9 with TRBJ1-1; TRBD1 might be the D (5 bases). Germline V gene sequence: CDR1 SGDLS, CDR2 YYNGEE. V shed 4 bases and J shed 8 bases, with 15 bases lying between them. The CDR3 length is 13 residues. The variable domain in full, completed from reference TRBV9 and TRBJ1-1, reads DSGVTQTPKHLITATGQRVTLRCSPRSGDLSVYWYQQSLDQGLQFLIQYYNGEERAKGNILERFSAQQFPDLHSELNLSSLELGDSALYFCASSTLSGQEAFFGQGTRLTVV.

V and J are TRBV5-1 and TRBJ2-5; 9 bases line up with TRBD2. CDR1 and CDR2 from the germline V gene are SGHRS and YFSETQ. The CDR3 consists of 19 residues. Trimming at V came to 1 base and at J to 0 bases, leaving 13 bases not matched to a gene. CDR3 amino acids: CASSLQLSSGTMHQETQYF. CDR3 coding DNA: TGCGCCAGCAGCTTGCAGCTCTCTAGCGGGACCATGCACCAAGAGACCCAGTACTTC.

The chain is built from TRBV14 and TRBJ2-2, with 9 bases matching TRBD1. V was clipped by 2 bases and J by 6 bases; unmatched bases: 10. Germline V gene data show CDR1 as SGHDN and CDR2 as FVKESK. CDR3 length: 17 amino acids. CDR3 bases: TGTGCCAGCAGCCAAATACAGGGGGCGTTATTCGCCGGGGAGCTGTTTTTT. It is translated as CASSQIQGALFAGELFF.

Remarks on this clone: The same CDR3 is also encoded by other DNA sequences in this sample. The chain carries TRBV7-9 and TRBJ2-7; D gene unclear. V was pared by 6 bases and J by 2 bases, with 8 bases between. Germline CDR1 reads SEHNR; CDR2 reads FQNEAQ (reference sequence). The CDR3 runs 12 residues. The DNA for the CDR3 is TGTGCCAGCAGTCCAGGAGCCTACGAGCAGTACTTC. Translated, it gives CASSPGAYEQYF.

V usage is TRBV7-8 and J usage is TRBJ2-5; D gene uncertain. This CDR3 has 12 amino acids. Germline-derived CDR1 and CDR2 are SGHVS and FQNEAQ. The V and J ends lost 5 bases and 5 bases respectively, with 9 bases between them. The CDR3 nucleotides are TGTGCCAGCAGCAGAGTCGCGGAGACCCAGTACTTC. It codes for CASSRVAETQYF.

A note on this clone: This sample includes further DNA sequences coding for the same CDR3. J is TRBJ2-5 and V is TRBV5-1; TRBD2 matches at 13 bases. CDR3 length: 16 amino acids. With 4 bases clipped from V and 5 bases from J, the junction kept 8 bases outside the gene matches. Per the germline V gene, CDR1 is SGHRS and CDR2 is YFSETQ. The CDR3 DNA reads TGCGCCAGCAGCCCCAGGACTAGCGGGAGTTCTGAGACCCAGTACTTC. It translates to CASSPRTSGSSETQYF.

This clone showed up just a few times. The CDR3 DNA reads TGTGCCTGGAGTGTACCTTTCTCGGAAGCTTTCTTT. As protein: CAWSVPFSEAFF. The V and J genes are TRBV30 and TRBJ1-1; D is uncertain. This CDR3 has 12 amino acids. Germline CDR1 reads GTSNPN; CDR2 reads SVGIG (reference sequence). The germline V and J ends were trimmed by 0 bases and 8 bases, with 10 bases remaining between them. The whole variable domain, filled in from reference TRBV30 and TRBJ1-1, reads SQTIHQWPATLVQPVGSPLSLECTVEGTSNPNLYWYRQAAGRGLQLLFYSVGIGQISSEVPQNLSASRPQDRQFILSSKKLLLSDSGFYLCAWSVPFSEAFFGQGTRLTVV.

The chain employs TRBV6-5 and TRBJ1-3; D ambiguous. The germline V and J ends were trimmed by 6 bases and 1 base, with 13 bases remaining between them. The CDR3 runs 15 residues. The germline V gene has CDR1 MNHEY and CDR2 SVGAGI. The DNA of the CDR3 is TGTGCCAGCAGCCCTCCACCGGGATCTGGAAACACCATATATTTT. This gives the protein CASSPPPGSGNTIYF.